This T cell receptor beta chain was recovered during a study of spatial heterogeneity in lung cancer. Background on the study: Detected beta-chain sequences consistently exceeded alpha-chain sequences.

Trimming pared 4 bases from V and 8 bases from J, leaving 16 bases between. CDR3 length: 14 residues. Germline V CDR1 and CDR2: SGHRS, YFSETQ. Time point described: sample taken at primary tumor resection. The cohort: approximately 66 early-stage, untreated non-small cell lung cancer patients. TCRdb re-called the 5' RACE reads through MiXCR, storing one row per CDR3 protein. The table lists about 39,000 distinct CDR3 sequences, roughly 3% of them singletons. The sequences come from normal lung tissue next to the tumor, collected at surgery. The sequence was collected from a male donor with early-stage non-small cell lung cancer. The chain has TRBV5-1 and TRBJ2-1, with D tentatively TRBD2 (5 bases). The CDR3 DNA reads as TGCGCCAGCAGCCCAACGAACGGGGAGTATGAGCAGTTCTTC. This sequence encodes CASSPTNGEYEQFF.